This TCR beta chain was captured in a study of cytomegalovirus exposure and HLA in healthy donors. Study-wide context: In terms of ancestry, the Caucasian-associated cluster contained roughly 80% of the roughly 360 genotyped donors. Whole-study results and caveats: TCR beta sequences numbering fewer than 20,000 were associated with HLA alleles at 0.05 false discovery rate in a later analysis. A later analysis found that most CMV-associated TCR beta chains appeared HLA-restricted. A later analysis, which compared TCR beta chains of equal frequency, found the HLA-associated ones more clonally expanded.

Worth noting for this clone: The antigen is undetermined.

The CDR3 extends over 15 amino acids. Germline V gene sequence: CDR1 SGHAT, CDR2 FQDESV (reference sequence). V dropped 1 base and J dropped 5; count of bases not matched to a gene: 2. A multiplex PCR was run with 60 Vbeta primers and 13 Jbeta primers. The table came from immunoSEQ multiplex PCR; TCRdb's copy has only in-frame clones and leaves some out. This table holds roughly 110,000 clones, about 74% found once. This sequence was found in a female donor in good health and CMV-seronegative. This rearrangement joins TRBV11-1 to TRBJ2-1; 10 bases are a match to TRBD1. The source material was PBMCs. CDR3 residues: CASSLGDRGHNEQFF. The CDR3 DNA sequence: TGTGCCAGCAGCTTAGGGGACAGGGGCCACAATGAGCAGTTCTTC. Looking up the rest from reference TRBV11-1 and TRBJ2-1 gives the full variable domain: EAEVAQSPRYKITEKSQAVAFWCDPISGHATLYWYRQILGQGPELLVQFQDESVVDDSQLPKDRFSAERLKGVDSTLKIQPAELGDSAMYLCASSLGDRGHNEQFFGPGTRLTVL.